The clone carrying this T cell receptor beta chain was seen a few times. The data are from a study of human T cells and chemical hapten exposure. Time point in this sample: patch test 2, 6 weeks after DPC sensitization. Treatment described: therapeutic diphenylcyclopropenone sensitization with weekly scalp DPC. It was from unfractionated whole blood that total RNA was extracted. TCRdb re-called the RACE reads with MiXCR, one entry per CDR3 protein. The sample carries around 130,000 distinct CDR3 sequences, roughly 12% recorded once. The CDR3 runs to 13 residues. V was cut by 1 base and J by 6 bases, with 10 bases left in between. The germline gives CDR1 SQVTM, CDR2 ANQGSEA.

The sequencing used whole blood, collected in connection with sensitization to the hapten diphenylcyclopropenone (DPC). The clonotype comes from a woman in her fifties or sixties with alopecia areata. Some clones in this sample may be carry-over from other donors' samples. The chain is built from TRBV29-1 and TRBJ2-1; D remains ambiguous. As DNA, the CDR3 is TGCAGCGTTGAAGTTACTCTCGGCAATGAGCAGTTCTTC. It specifies CSVEVTLGNEQFF.